The 17 T cell receptor beta chains listed next were all sequenced from one sample in a study of shared clonotypes between healthy human individuals. Sequenced by immunoSEQ multiplex PCR; TCRdb stores in-frame clones only, minus some. The sample contains about 980,000 clones, more than 75% of which appear only once. Input material: memory CD4+ T cells sorted from blood. As to subset: CD45RA-negative fraction. The receptors were sampled from a man between 18 and 35 years old in good health.

This chain connects TRBV5-1 to TRBJ2-5; 8 positions agree with TRBD1. CDR1 and CDR2 (germline): SGHRS, YFSETQ. The V and J ends lost 7 bases and 1 base, in that order; junction bases with no gene match: 9. The CDR3 consists of 15 residues. The CDR3 region is CASVTGGPVQETQYF. CDR3 nucleotide sequence: TGCGCCAGCGTTACAGGGGGGCCGGTCCAAGAGACCCAGTACTTC.

The chain employs TRBV28 and TRBJ1-2; 7 positions match TRBD1. CDR3 length: 14 amino acids. J was trimmed by 4 bases and V by 10 bases; bases with no gene match: 12. From germline, CDR1 is MDHEN and CDR2 SYDVKM. The CDR3 loop reads CAINDLGQSYGYTF. DNA for the CDR3: TGTGCCATCAACGACCTGGGACAGTCCTATGGCTACACCTTC.

V and J are TRBV19 and TRBJ2-2, with D perhaps being TRBD1 or TRBD2 (5 bases each). The CDR3 has 13 residues. Germline V gene lookup returns CDR1 LNHDA and CDR2 SQIVND (reference sequence). V shed 7 bases and J shed 8 bases, with 14 bases lying between them. CDR3 DNA: TGTGCCAGTACCTCGGGGCGGTTGGGGGAGCTGTTTTTT. Amino acids: CASTSGRLGELFF.

This clone showed up just a few times. This rearrangement joins TRBV19 to TRBJ1-2, with a possible D match to TRBD1 (6 bases). Germline CDR1 and CDR2: LNHDA and SQIVND (reference sequence). The CDR3 is made up of 13 amino acids. V shed 3 bases and J shed 6 bases, with 11 bases lying between them. CDR3 sequence reads: CASSINRADGYTF. CDR3 DNA: TGTGCCAGTAGTATTAACAGGGCTGATGGCTACACCTTC.

V is TRBV10-3 and J is TRBJ1-1; unclear D gene. Germline lookup yields CDR1 ENHRY and CDR2 SYGVKD. The CDR3 is made up of 13 amino acids. V was cut by 10 bases and J by 3 bases, with 15 bases left in between. The DNA of the CDR3 is TGTGCCAAATCCCAAAGACTGGACACTGAAGCTTTCTTT. This translates into CAKSQRLDTEAFF.

CDR3 nucleotide sequence: TGTGCCACCTGTCCGGGGGCAAACATTCAGTACTTC. Encoded protein: CATCPGANIQYF. The chain couples TRBV14 to TRBJ2-4; possibly TRBD1 or TRBD2 for D (6 bases each). Between the trimmed V and J ends, which lost 10 bases and 6 bases, there was a span of 13 bases. Germline CDR1 is SGHDN and CDR2 is FVKESK. This CDR3 spans 12 amino acids.

This chain connects TRBV25-1 to TRBJ2-2; D is undetermined. This CDR3 region has 14 residues. The germline gives CDR1 MGHDK, CDR2 SYGVNS. Trimming removed 0 bases from V and 1 base from J, with 3 bases in between. CDR3 protein: CASSEYGNTGELFF. CDR3 nucleotides: TGTGCCAGCAGTGAATACGGGAACACCGGGGAGCTGTTTTTT. The variable domain in full, with the rest retrieved from reference TRBV25-1 and TRBJ2-2, is EADIYQTPRYLVIGTGKKITLECSQTMGHDKMYWYQQDPGMELHLIHYSYGVNSTEKGDLSSESTVSRIRTEHFPLTLESARPSHTSQYLCASSEYGNTGELFFGEGSRLTVL.

The chain uses TRBV5-1 and TRBJ2-1, with 10 bases lining up with TRBD2. Looked up from germline, CDR1 is SGHRS and CDR2 is YFSETQ. The CDR3 length is 15 residues. V lost 4 bases, J lost 3 bases, and 4 bases stayed unmatched. CDR3 in DNA: TGCGCCAGCAGCGGACTAGCGGAGAGCTACAATGAGCAGTTCTTC. Protein: CASSGLAESYNEQFF. Variable domain in full (rest from reference TRBV5-1 and TRBJ2-1): KAGVTQTPRYLIKTRGQQVTLSCSPISGHRSVSWYQQTPGQGLQFLFEYFSETQRNKGNFPGRFSGRQFSNSRSEMNVSTLELGDSALYLCASSGLAESYNEQFFGPGTRLTVL.

The chain recombines TRBV25-1 with TRBJ1-1; maybe TRBD1 (5 bases). Trimming shortened V by 3 bases and J by 2 bases, and 13 bases separated the two germline ends. This CDR3 spans 15 amino acids. The germline gives CDR1 MGHDK, CDR2 SYGVNS. The CDR3, as DNA: TGTGCCAGCAGTGAGGTGCTGGGGCCAAACACTGAAGCTTTCTTT. It encodes CASSEVLGPNTEAFF. Drawing the rest from reference TRBV25-1 and TRBJ1-1, the complete variable domain is EADIYQTPRYLVIGTGKKITLECSQTMGHDKMYWYQQDPGMELHLIHYSYGVNSTEKGDLSSESTVSRIRTEHFPLTLESARPSHTSQYLCASSEVLGPNTEAFFGQGTRLTVV.

The rearrangement uses TRBV25-1 and TRBJ2-7; 12 bases map to TRBD1. The ends lost 4 bases at V and 3 bases at J; junction bases unmatched: 10. The CDR3 covers 17 residues. Germline loops: CDR1 MGHDK, CDR2 SYGVNS. CDR3 amino acids: CASSGDRGRGFFYEQYF. CDR3 nucleotide sequence: TGTGCCAGCAGTGGGGACAGGGGGCGAGGATTTTTCTACGAGCAGTACTTC.

The chain has TRBV30 and TRBJ1-4, with 11 bases that match TRBD1. The CDR3 is made up of 15 amino acids. Trimming at V came to 1 base and at J to 6 bases, leaving 4 bases not matched to a gene. The germline gives CDR1 GTSNPN, CDR2 SVGIG (reference sequence). The CDR3 reads CAWSAGQGVYEKLFF. The CDR3 DNA follows: TGTGCCTGGAGTGCGGGACAGGGGGTTTATGAAAAACTGTTTTTT. Complete variable domain (other parts from reference TRBV30 and TRBJ1-4): SQTIHQWPATLVQPVGSPLSLECTVEGTSNPNLYWYRQAAGRGLQLLFYSVGIGQISSEVPQNLSASRPQDRQFILSSKKLLLSDSGFYLCAWSAGQGVYEKLFFGSGTQLSVL.

The chain uses TRBV11-3 and TRBJ1-3; D is uncertain. CDR3 length: 13 residues. CDR1 and CDR2 from the germline V gene are SGHNT and YENEEA. Trimming took 5 bases from V and 2 from J, leaving 7 bases between them. The CDR3 sequence is CASSQDTGNTIYF. The DNA of the CDR3 is TGTGCCAGCAGCCAAGACACTGGAAACACCATATATTTT.

The chain is built from TRBV19 and TRBJ1-6; the match to TRBD1 covers 9 bases. Germline CDR1 LNHDA, CDR2 SQIVND (reference sequence). The ends lost 11 bases at V and 9 bases at J; junction bases unmatched: 8. The CDR3 totals 13 residues. CDR3 loop: CACRGTGSSPLHF. In DNA, the CDR3 is TGTGCCTGCCGTGGGACAGGGAGTTCACCCCTCCACTTT.

The chain employs TRBV12-5 and TRBJ1-4; 7 bases are a match to TRBD1. J lost 3 bases, V lost 0 bases, and 1 base had no gene match. The CDR3 consists of 15 residues. From germline, CDR1 is LGHNT and CDR2 FRNRAP. CDR3 in DNA: TGTGCTAGTGGTTTGGTACAGGGGTCTAATGAAAAACTGTTTTTT. Translating gives CASGLVQGSNEKLFF. The variable domain in full, with the rest retrieved from reference TRBV12-5 and TRBJ1-4, is DARVTQTPRHKVTEMGQEVTMRCQPILGHNTVFWYRQTMMQGLELLAYFRNRAPLDDSGMPKDRFSAEMPDATLATLKIQPSEPRDSAVYFCASGLVQGSNEKLFFGSGTQLSVL.

The chain links TRBV30 to TRBJ1-5; 7 positions agree with TRBD1. CDR3 length: 14 amino acids. Looked up from germline, CDR1 is GTSNPN and CDR2 is SVGIG (reference sequence). The J segment lost 3 bases and the V segment lost 3 bases, leaving 5 bases of the junction unmatched. DNA for the CDR3: TGTGCCTGGAGCTTGGGACAGTACAATCAGCCCCAGCATTTT. This codes for CAWSLGQYNQPQHF.

The chain employs TRBV5-6 and TRBJ2-7; TRBD1 matches at 8 bases. This CDR3 region has 15 residues. Trimming cost V 0 bases and J 7 bases; bases outside gene matches: 9. The germline V gene has CDR1 SGHDT and CDR2 YYEEEE. The CDR3 protein is CASSLVQGAYREQYF. CDR3 coding DNA: TGTGCCAGCAGCTTGGTTCAGGGGGCGTACCGTGAGCAGTACTTC.

The chain carries TRBV11-2 and TRBJ2-5; 7 bases agree with TRBD2. This CDR3 is built from 15 residues. V dropped 5 bases and J dropped 3; count of bases not matched to a gene: 9. From germline, CDR1 is SGHAT and CDR2 FQNNGV. The CDR3 bases are TGTGCCAGCAGCACGCGACTAAGCGGGGAAGAGACCCAGTACTTC. Its protein product is CASSTRLSGEETQYF.